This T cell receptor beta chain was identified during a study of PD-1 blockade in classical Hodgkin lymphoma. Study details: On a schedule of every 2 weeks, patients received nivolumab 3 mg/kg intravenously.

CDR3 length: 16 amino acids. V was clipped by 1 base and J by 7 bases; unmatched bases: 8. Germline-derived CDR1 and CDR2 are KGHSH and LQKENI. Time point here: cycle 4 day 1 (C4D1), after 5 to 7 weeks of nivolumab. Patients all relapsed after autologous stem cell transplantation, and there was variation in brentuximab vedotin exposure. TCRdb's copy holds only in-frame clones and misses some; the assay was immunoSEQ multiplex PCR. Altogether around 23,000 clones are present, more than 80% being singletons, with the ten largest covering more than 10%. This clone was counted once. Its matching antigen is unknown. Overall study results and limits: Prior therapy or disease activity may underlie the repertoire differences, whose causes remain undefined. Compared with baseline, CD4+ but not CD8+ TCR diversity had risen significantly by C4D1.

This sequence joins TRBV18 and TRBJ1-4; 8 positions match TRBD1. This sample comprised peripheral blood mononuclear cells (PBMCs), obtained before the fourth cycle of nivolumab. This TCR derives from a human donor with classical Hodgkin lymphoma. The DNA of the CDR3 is TGTGCCAGCTCACCACGGTCAGGGGGCGGTTCTGAAAAACTGTTTTTT. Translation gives CASSPRSGGGSEKLFF.